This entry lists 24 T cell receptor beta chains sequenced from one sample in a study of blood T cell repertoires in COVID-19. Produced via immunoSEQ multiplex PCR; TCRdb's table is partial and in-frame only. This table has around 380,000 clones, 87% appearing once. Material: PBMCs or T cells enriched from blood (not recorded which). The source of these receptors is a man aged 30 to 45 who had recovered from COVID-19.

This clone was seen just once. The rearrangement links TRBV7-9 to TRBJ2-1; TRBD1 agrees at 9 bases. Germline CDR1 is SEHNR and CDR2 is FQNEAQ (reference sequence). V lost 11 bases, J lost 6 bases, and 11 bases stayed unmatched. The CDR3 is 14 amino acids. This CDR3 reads CAGEPGQGINEQFF. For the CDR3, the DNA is TGTGCCGGGGAACCGGGACAGGGCATCAATGAGCAGTTCTTC.

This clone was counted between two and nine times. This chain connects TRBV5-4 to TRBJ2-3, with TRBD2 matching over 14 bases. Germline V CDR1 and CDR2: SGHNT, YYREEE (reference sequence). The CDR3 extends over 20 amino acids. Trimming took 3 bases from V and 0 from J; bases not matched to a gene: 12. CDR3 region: CASSSGLAGGIAISTDTQYF. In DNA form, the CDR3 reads TGTGCCAGCAGCTCAGGACTAGCGGGGGGCATCGCCATTAGCACAGATACGCAGTATTTT.

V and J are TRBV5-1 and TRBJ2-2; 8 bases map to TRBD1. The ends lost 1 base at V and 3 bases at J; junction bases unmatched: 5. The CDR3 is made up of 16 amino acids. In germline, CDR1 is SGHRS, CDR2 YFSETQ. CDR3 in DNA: TGCGCCAGCAGCTTGAACCCGGACAGGGACACCGGGGAGCTGTTTTTT. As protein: CASSLNPDRDTGELFF.

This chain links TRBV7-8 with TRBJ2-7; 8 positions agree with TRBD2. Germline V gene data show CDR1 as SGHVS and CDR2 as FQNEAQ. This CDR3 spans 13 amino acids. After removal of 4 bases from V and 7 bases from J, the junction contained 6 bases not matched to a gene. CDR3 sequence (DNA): TGTGCCAGCAGCTCGGGGGGGAGGAGGGAGCAGTACTTC. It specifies CASSSGGRREQYF. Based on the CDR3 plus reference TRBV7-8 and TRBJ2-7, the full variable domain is GAGVSQSPRYKVAKRGQDVALRCDPISGHVSLFWYQQALGQGPEFLTYFQNEAQLDKSGLPSDRFFAERPEGSVSTLKIQRTQQEDSAVYLCASSSGGRREQYFGPGTRLTVT.

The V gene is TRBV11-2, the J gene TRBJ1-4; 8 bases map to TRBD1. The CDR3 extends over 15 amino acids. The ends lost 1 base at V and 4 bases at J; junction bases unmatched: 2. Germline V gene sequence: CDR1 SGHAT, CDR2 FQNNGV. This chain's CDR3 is CASSLGGQVNEKLFF. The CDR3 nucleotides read TGTGCCAGCAGCTTAGGGGGACAGGTTAATGAAAAACTGTTTTTT.

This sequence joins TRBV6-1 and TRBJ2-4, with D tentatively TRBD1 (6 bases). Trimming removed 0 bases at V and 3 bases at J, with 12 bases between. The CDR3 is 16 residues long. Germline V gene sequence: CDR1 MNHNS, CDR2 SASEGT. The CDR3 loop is CASSEALLTGKNIQYF. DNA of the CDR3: TGTGCCAGCAGTGAAGCGCTTTTGACAGGCAAAAACATTCAGTACTTC.

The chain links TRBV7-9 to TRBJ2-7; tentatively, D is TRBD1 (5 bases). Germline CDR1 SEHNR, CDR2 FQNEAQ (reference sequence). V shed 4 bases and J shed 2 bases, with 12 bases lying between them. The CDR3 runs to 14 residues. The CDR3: CASSYTRETYEQYF. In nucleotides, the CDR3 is TGTGCCAGCAGCTATACCAGGGAAACCTACGAGCAGTACTTC.

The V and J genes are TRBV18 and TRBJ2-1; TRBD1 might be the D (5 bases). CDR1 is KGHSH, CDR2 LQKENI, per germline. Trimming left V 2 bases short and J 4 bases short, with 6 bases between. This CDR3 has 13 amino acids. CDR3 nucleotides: TGTGCCAGCTCACCAGGGGCTTACAATGAGCAGTTCTTC. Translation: CASSPGAYNEQFF.

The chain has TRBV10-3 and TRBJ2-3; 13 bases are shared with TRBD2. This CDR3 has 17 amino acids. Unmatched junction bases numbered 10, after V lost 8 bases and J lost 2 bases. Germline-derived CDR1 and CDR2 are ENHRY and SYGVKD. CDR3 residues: CAIAGLAGARNTDTQYF. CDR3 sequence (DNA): TGTGCCATCGCCGGACTAGCGGGGGCCCGAAACACAGATACGCAGTATTTT.

CDR3 sequence: CASARDTAYEQYF. The CDR3 region has the DNA TGTGCTAGTGCCCGGGACACAGCCTACGAGCAGTACTTC. V usage is TRBV12-5 and J usage is TRBJ2-7; a possible D gene is TRBD1 (6 bases). The CDR3 consists of 13 residues. V was shortened by 7 bases and J by 2 bases, with 12 bases between the two germline ends. The germline V gene encodes CDR1 LGHNT and CDR2 FRNRAP.

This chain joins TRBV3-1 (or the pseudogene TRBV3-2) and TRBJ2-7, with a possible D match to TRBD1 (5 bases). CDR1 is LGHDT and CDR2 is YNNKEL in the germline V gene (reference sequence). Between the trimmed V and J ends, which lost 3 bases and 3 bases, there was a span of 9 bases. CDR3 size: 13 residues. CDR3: CASSQSGFYEQYF. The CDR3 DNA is TGTGCCAGCAGCCAGTCAGGGTTCTACGAGCAGTACTTC.

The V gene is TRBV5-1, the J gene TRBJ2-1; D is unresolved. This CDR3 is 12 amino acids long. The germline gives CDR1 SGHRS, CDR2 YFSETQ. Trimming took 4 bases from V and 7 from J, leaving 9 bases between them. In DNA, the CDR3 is TGCGCCAGCAGCGACTCCCGGAATGAGCAGTTCTTC. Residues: CASSDSRNEQFF.

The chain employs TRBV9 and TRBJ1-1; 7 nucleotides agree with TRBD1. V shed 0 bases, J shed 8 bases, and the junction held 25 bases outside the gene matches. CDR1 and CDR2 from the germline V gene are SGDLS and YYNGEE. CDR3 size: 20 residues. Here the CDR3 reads CASSVDELDRSHPRFGEAFF. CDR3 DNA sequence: TGTGCCAGCAGCGTAGACGAATTGGACAGGAGTCACCCACGGTTCGGCGAAGCTTTCTTT.

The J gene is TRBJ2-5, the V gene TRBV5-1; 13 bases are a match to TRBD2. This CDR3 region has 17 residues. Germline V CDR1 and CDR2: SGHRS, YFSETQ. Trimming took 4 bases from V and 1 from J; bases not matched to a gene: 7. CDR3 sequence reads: CASSHRGLAGVQETQYF. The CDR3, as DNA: TGCGCCAGCAGCCATCGCGGACTAGCGGGGGTCCAAGAGACCCAGTACTTC.

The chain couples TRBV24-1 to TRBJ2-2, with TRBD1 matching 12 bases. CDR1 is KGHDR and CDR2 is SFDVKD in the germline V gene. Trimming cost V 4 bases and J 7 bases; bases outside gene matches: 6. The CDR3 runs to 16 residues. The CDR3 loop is CATSDPGTGGGGELFF. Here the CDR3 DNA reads TGTGCCACCAGTGACCCGGGGACAGGGGGCGGCGGGGAGCTGTTTTTT.

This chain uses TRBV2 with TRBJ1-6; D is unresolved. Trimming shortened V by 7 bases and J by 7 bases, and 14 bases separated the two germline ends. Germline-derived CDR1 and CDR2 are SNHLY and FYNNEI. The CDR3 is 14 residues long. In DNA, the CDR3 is TGTGCCAGCAAGGAGACTCCTACCAATTCACCCCTCCACTTT. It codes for CASKETPTNSPLHF.

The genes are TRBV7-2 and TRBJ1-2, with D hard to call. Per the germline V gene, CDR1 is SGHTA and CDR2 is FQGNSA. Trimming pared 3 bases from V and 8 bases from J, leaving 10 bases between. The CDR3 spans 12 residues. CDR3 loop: CASSFGVAGYTF. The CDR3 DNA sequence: TGTGCCAGCAGCTTCGGGGTCGCCGGCTACACCTTC.

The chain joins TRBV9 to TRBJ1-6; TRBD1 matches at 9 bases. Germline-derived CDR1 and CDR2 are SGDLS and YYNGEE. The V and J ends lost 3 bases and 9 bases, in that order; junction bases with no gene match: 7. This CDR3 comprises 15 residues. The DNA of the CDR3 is TGTGCCAGCAGCGCCGTGGGACAGGGTTTTTCACCCCTCCACTTT. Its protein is CASSAVGQGFSPLHF. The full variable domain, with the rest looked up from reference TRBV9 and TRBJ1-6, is DSGVTQTPKHLITATGQRVTLRCSPRSGDLSVYWYQQSLDQGLQFLIQYYNGEERAKGNILERFSAQQFPDLHSELNLSSLELGDSALYFCASSAVGQGFSPLHFGNGTRLTVT.

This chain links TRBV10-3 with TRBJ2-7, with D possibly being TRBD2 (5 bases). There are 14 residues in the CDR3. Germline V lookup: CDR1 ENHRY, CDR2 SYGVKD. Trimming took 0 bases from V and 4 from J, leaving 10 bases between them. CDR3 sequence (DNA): TGTGCCATCAGTGAGTCCGGGGTAGGATACGAGCAGTACTTC. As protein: CAISESGVGYEQYF.

CDR3 coding DNA: TGTGCCAGCAGCTTGGGTTCCCAGGGGATATCGAACACTGAAGCTTTCTTT. It encodes CASSLGSQGISNTEAFF. The V call is TRBV5-6, the J call TRBJ1-1; perhaps TRBD1 as D (6 bases). Trimming stripped 0 bases from V and 1 base from J, with 16 bases between. Per the germline V gene, CDR1 is SGHDT and CDR2 is YYEEEE. The CDR3 covers 17 residues.

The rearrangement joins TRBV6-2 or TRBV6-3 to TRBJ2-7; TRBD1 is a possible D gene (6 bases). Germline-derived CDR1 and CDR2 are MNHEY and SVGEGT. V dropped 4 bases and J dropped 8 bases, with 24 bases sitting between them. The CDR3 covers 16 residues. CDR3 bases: TGTGCCAGCAGTTCCGCGCCTCCAGGGGAACCTACGAAGCAGTACTTC. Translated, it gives CASSSAPPGEPTKQYF.

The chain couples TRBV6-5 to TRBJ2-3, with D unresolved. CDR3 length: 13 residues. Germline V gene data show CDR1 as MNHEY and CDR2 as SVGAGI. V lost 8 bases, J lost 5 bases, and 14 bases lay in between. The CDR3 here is CASDFPAKDTQYF. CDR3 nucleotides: TGTGCCAGCGACTTTCCAGCGAAAGATACGCAGTATTTT.

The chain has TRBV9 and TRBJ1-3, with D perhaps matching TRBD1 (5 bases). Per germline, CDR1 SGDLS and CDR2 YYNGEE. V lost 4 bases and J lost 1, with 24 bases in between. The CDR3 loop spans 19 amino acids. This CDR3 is CASSPHGRDVVRSGNTIYF. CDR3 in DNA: TGTGCCAGCAGCCCCCATGGGCGGGACGTGGTCAGGTCTGGAAACACCATATATTTT. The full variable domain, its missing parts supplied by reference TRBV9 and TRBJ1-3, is DSGVTQTPKHLITATGQRVTLRCSPRSGDLSVYWYQQSLDQGLQFLIQYYNGEERAKGNILERFSAQQFPDLHSELNLSSLELGDSALYFCASSPHGRDVVRSGNTIYFGEGSWLTVV.

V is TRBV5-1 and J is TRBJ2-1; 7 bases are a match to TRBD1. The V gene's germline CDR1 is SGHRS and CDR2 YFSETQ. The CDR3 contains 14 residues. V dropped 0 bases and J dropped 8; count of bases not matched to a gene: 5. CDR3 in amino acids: CASSLATRGHEQFF. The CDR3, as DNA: TGCGCCAGCAGCTTGGCCACGAGGGGGCATGAGCAGTTCTTC.